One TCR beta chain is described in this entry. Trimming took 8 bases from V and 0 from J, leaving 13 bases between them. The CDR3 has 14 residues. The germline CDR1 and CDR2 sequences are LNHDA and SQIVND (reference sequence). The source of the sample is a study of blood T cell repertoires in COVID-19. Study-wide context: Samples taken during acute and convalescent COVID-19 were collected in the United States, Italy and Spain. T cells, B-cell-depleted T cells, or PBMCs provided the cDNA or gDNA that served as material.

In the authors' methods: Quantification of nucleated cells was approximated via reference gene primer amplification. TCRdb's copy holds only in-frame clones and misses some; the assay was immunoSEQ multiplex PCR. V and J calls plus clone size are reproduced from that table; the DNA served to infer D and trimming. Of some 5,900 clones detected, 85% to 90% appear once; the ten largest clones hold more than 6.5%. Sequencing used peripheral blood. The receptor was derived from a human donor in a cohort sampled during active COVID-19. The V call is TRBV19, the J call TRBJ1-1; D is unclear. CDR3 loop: CASSPRRMNTEAFF. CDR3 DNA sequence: TGTGCCAGTTCGCCCCGGCGGATGAACACTGAAGCTTTCTTT. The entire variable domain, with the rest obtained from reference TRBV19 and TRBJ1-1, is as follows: DGGITQSPKYLFRKEGQNVTLSCEQNLNHDAMYWYRQDPGQGLRLIYYSQIVNDFQKGDIAEGYSVSREKKESFPLTVTSAQKNPTAFYLCASSPRRMNTEAFFGQGTRLTVV.